This T cell receptor (beta chain) derives from a study of shared clonotypes between healthy human individuals. Study background: Samples came from two female and a few male donors aged 18 to 49.

Study-level findings and limits: Clonotype sharing among donors likely depends on sequencing depth.

Germline V gives CDR1 SGHVS, CDR2 FQNEAQ. This CDR3 has 12 amino acids. The V end lost 5 bases, the J end lost 6 bases, and 11 bases lay between the germline ends. In the authors' methods: ImmunoSEQ output held junction-only sequences without quality scores, so filtering differed. The table came from immunoSEQ multiplex PCR; TCRdb's copy has only in-frame clones and leaves some out. V and J calls plus clone size are reproduced from that table; the DNA served to infer D and trimming. The table records under 700,000 clones, approximately 95% of them present only once. Naive CD8 cells lacked CD45RO, underwent positive selection for CCR7 and left out terminally differentiated effector memory CD45RA+ cells. Comments on this clone: Its antigen remains unknown.

The clonotype was recovered from a woman aged 30 to 39 in good health. The chain employs TRBV7-8 and TRBJ2-7; either TRBD1 or TRBD2 may supply D (6 bases each). The sample was naive CD8+ T cells sorted from blood. CDR3 nucleotides: TGTGCCAGCAGCAAGGGGGGTTCCGAGCAGTACTTC. Its protein product is CASSKGGSEQYF.